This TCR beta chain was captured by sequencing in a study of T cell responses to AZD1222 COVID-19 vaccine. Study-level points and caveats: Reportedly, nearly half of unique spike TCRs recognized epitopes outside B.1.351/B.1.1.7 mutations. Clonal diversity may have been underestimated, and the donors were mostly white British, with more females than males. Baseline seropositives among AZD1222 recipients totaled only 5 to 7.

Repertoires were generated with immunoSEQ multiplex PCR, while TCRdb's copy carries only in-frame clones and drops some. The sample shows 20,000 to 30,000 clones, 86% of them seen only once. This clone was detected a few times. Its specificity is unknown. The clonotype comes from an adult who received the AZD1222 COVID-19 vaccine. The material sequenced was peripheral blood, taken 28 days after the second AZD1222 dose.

This chain's CDR3 is CASSLGIRDRGPGMEAFF. The CDR3 DNA reads as TGTGCCAGCAGCTTAGGGATCCGGGACAGGGGCCCCGGTATGGAAGCTTTCTTT. The chain has TRBV7-9 and TRBJ1-1; 10 positions match TRBD1. V lost 1 base, J lost 8 bases, and 16 bases stayed unmatched. There are 18 residues in the CDR3. CDR1 is SEHNR, CDR2 FQNEAQ, per germline (reference sequence). The full variable domain, in which reference TRBV7-9 and TRBJ1-1 provide the parts outside the CDR3, is DTGVSQNPRHKITKRGQNVTFRCDPISEHNRLYWYRQTLGQGPEFLTYFQNEAQLEKSRLLSDRFSAERPKGSFSTLEIQRTEQGDSAMYLCASSLGIRDRGPGMEAFFGQGTRLTVV.